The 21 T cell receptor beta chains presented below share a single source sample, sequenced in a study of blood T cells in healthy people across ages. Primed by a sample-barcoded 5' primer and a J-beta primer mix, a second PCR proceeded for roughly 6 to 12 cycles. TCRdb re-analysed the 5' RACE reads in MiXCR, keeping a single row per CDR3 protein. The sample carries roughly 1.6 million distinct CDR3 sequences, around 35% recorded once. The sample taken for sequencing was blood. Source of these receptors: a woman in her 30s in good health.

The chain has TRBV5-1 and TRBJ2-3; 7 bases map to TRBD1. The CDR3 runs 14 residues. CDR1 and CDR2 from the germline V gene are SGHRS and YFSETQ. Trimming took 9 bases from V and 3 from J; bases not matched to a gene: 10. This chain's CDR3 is CATKDRERTDTQYF. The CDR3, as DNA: TGCGCCACCAAAGACAGGGAGAGGACAGATACGCAGTATTTT.

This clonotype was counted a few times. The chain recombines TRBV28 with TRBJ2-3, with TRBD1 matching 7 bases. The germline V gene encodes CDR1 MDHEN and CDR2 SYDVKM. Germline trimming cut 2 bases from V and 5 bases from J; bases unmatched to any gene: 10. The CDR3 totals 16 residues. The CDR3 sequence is CASSLIKGALGDTQYF. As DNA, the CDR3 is TGTGCCAGCAGTTTAATTAAGGGGGCGCTGGGAGATACGCAGTATTTT.

The CDR3 is CASSRVPGPGGKNIQYF. CDR3 DNA sequence: TGCGCCAGCAGCCGAGTTCCAGGGCCCGGAGGCAAAAACATTCAGTACTTC. This chain joins TRBV4-1 and TRBJ2-4, with D perhaps assigned TRBD1 or TRBD2 (5 bases each). Germline CDR1 is MGHRA and CDR2 is YSYEKL. V was clipped by 4 bases and J by 3 bases, with 19 bases between them. The CDR3 is 17 residues long.

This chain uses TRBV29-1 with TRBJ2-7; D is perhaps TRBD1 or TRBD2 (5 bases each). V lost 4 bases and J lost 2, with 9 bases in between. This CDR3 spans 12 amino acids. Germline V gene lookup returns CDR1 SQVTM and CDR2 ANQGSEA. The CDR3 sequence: CSVVGDPYEQYF. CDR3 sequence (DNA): TGCAGCGTTGTGGGGGATCCCTACGAGCAGTACTTC.

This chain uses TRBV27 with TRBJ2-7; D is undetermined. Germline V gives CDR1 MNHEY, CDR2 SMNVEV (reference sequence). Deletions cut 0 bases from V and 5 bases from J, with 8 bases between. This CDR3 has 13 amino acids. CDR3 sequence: CASSLSTRNEQYF. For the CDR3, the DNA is TGTGCCAGCAGTTTATCGACAAGGAACGAGCAGTACTTC.

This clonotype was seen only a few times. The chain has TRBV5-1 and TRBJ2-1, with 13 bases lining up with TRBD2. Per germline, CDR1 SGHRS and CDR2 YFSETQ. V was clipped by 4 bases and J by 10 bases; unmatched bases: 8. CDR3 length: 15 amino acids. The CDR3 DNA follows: TGCGCCAGCAGCATAGGGACTAGCGGGGTATCGGAGCAGTTCTTC. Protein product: CASSIGTSGVSEQFF.

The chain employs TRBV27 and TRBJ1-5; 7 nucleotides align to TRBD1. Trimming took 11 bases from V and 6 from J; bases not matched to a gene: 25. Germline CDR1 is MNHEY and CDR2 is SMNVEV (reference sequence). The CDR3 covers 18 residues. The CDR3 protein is CAGTPEGGEEPSFQPQHF. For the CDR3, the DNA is TGTGCCGGAACCCCGGAAGGGGGCGAAGAACCAAGCTTTCAGCCCCAGCATTTT.

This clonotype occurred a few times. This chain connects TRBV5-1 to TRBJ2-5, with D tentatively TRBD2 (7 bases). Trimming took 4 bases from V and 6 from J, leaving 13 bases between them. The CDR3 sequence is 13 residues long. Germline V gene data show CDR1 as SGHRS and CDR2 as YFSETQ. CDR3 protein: CASSAGDYQTQYF. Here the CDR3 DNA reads TGCGCCAGCAGCGCAGGGGACTATCAGACCCAGTACTTC.

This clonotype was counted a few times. The CDR3 DNA follows: TGCGCCAGCAGCTTGGGGGCAGGTTTTGATTCACCCCTCCACTTT. Protein sequence: CASSLGAGFDSPLHF. V gene TRBV5-1 combines with J gene TRBJ1-6; no definite D call. Germline V gives CDR1 SGHRS, CDR2 YFSETQ. Trimming cost V 0 bases and J 8 bases, with 12 bases left between them. The CDR3 consists of 15 residues.

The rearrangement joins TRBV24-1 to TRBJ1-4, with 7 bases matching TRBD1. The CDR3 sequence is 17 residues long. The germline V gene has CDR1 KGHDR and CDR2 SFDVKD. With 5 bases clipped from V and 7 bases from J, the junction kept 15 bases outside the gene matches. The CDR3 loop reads CATSVTTGHNRGEKLFF. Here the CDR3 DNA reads TGTGCCACCAGTGTTACGACAGGGCATAATCGGGGTGAAAAACTGTTTTTT.

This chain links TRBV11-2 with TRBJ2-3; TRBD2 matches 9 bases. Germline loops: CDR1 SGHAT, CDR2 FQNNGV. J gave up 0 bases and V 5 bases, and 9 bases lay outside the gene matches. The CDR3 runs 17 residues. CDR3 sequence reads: CASSHQRGAFSTDTQYF. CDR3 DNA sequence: TGTGCCAGCAGCCATCAGCGGGGGGCCTTTAGCACAGATACGCAGTATTTT.

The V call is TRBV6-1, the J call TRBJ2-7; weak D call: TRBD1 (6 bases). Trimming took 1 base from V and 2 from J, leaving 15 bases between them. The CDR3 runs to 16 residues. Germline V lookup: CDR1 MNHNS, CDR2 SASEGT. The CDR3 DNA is TGTGCCAGCAGTGAAGAAAGGTCAGGGGATACCTACGAGCAGTACTTC. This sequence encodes CASSEERSGDTYEQYF.

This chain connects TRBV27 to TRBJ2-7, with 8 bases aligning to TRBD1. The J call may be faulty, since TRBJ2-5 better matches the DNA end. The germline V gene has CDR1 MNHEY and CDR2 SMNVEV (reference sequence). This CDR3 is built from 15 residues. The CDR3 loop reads CASSPAKGQVGTQYF. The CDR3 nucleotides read TGTGCCAGCAGTCCCGCCAAGGGACAGGTTGGGACCCAGTACTTC.

The CDR3 DNA sequence: TGTGCCAGCAGCTTGGCTCGGGACTACCTCACAGATACGCAGTATTTT. This encodes CASSLARDYLTDTQYF. The V gene is TRBV5-6, the J gene TRBJ2-3, with 7 bases matching TRBD2. CDR1 is SGHDT and CDR2 is YYEEEE in the germline V gene. The CDR3 consists of 16 residues. Losses at the gene ends were 0 bases for V and 2 bases for J; bases not matched to a gene: 6.

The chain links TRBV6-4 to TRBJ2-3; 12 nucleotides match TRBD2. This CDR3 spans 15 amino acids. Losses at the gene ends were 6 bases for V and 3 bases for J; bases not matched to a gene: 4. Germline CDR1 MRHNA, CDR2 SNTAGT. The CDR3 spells CASRRTSGETDTQYF. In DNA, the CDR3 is TGTGCCAGCAGAAGGACTAGCGGGGAAACAGATACGCAGTATTTT.

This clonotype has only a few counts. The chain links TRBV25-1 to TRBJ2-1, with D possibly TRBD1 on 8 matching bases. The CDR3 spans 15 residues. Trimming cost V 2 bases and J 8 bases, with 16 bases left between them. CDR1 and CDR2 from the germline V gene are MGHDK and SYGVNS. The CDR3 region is CASSEPGQGGHEQFF. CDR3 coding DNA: TGTGCCAGCAGTGAACCTGGACAGGGAGGGCATGAGCAGTTCTTC.

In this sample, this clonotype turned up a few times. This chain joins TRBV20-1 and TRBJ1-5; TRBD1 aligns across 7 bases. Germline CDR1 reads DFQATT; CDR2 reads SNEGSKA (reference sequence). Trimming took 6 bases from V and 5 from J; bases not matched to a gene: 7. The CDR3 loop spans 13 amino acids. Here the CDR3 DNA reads TGCAGTGCGACAGAAGGACAGGATCAGCCCCAGCATTTT. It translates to CSATEGQDQPQHF.

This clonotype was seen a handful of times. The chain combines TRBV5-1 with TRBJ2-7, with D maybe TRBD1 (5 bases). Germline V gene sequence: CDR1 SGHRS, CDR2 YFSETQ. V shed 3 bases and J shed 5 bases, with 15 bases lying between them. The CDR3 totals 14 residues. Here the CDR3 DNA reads TGCGCCAGCAGCTGGGGCAGCCTAACGGACGAGCAGTACTTC. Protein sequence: CASSWGSLTDEQYF.

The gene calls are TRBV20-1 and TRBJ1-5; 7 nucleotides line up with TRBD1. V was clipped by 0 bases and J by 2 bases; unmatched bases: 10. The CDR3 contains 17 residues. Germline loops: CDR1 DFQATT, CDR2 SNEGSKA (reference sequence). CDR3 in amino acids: CSARDWAGGYRNQPQHF. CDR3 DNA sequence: TGCAGTGCTAGAGATTGGGCAGGGGGTTATCGCAATCAGCCCCAGCATTTT.

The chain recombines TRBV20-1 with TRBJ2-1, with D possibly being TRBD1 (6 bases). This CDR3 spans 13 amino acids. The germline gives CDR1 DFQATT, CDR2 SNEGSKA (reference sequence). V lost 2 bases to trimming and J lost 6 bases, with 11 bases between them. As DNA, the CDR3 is TGCAGTGCTAGACCCAGGGGACGCAATGAGCAGTTCTTC. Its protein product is CSARPRGRNEQFF.

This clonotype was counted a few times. CDR3 bases: TGCGCCAGCACCAACGGACCTAGGGATACGCAGTATTTT. Translated, it gives CASTNGPRDTQYF. The chain employs TRBV5-1 and TRBJ2-3; D is undetermined. This CDR3 has 13 residues. V lost 6 bases to trimming and J lost 6 bases, with 14 bases between them. Germline CDR1 and CDR2: SGHRS and YFSETQ.